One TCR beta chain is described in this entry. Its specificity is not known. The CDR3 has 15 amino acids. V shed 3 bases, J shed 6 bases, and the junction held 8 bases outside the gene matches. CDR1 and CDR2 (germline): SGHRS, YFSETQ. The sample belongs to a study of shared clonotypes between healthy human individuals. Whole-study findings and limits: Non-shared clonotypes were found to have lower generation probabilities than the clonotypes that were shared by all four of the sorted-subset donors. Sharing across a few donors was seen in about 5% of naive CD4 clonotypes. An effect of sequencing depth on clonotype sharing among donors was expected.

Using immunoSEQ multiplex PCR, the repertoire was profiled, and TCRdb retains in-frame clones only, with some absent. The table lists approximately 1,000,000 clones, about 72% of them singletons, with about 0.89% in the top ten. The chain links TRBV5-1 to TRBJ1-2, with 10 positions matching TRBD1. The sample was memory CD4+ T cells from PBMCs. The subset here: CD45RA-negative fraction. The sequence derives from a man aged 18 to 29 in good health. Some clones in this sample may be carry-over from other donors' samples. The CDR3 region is CASSWTTGGEDGYTF. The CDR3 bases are TGCGCCAGCAGCTGGACGACAGGGGGCGAGGATGGCTACACCTTC.